The next 29 T cell receptor beta chains were all read from a single sample in a study of human T cells and chemical hapten exposure. The time point: patch test 2, 6 weeks after DPC sensitization. Regarding treatment: therapeutic diphenylcyclopropenone sensitization with weekly scalp DPC. MiXCR, run by TCRdb on the RACE reads, gives a single entry per CDR3 protein. Among roughly 140,000 distinct CDR3 sequences, about 12% were seen once, and the ten largest hold under 1.5%. This sample comprised whole blood, obtained in connection with sensitization to the hapten diphenylcyclopropenone (DPC). Every receptor here comes from a woman between 45 and 65 years old with alopecia areata. Some clones in this sample may be carry-over from other donors' samples.

This clonotype was seen only a few times. The chain is built from TRBV19 and TRBJ1-2, with D unclear. The CDR3 consists of 13 residues. Germline CDR1 reads LNHDA; CDR2 reads SQIVND (reference sequence). V was pared by 7 bases and J by 0 bases, with 9 bases between. The CDR3 loop reads CASTLEANYGYTF. CDR3 coding DNA: TGTGCCAGTACCCTTGAAGCTAACTATGGCTACACCTTC. The whole variable domain, filled in from reference TRBV19 and TRBJ1-2, reads DGGITQSPKYLFRKEGQNVTLSCEQNLNHDAMYWYRQDPGQGLRLIYYSQIVNDFQKGDIAEGYSVSREKKESFPLTVTSAQKNPTAFYLCASTLEANYGYTFGSGTRLTVV.

The chain joins TRBV3-1 to TRBJ2-1, with 12 bases fitting TRBD2. V shed 6 bases and J 7 bases; nucleotides not matched to a gene: 4. This CDR3 is 14 amino acids long. CDR1 is LGHDT, CDR2 YNNKEL, per germline (reference sequence). In nucleotides, the CDR3 is TGTGCCAGCAGGCTAGCGGGAGGGAATAATGAGCAGTTCTTC. Its translation is CASRLAGGNNEQFF.

This chain links TRBV5-1 with TRBJ2-4; a weak D match, TRBD2 (6 bases). Trimming shortened V by 2 bases and J by 5 bases, and 8 bases separated the two germline ends. The CDR3 length is 13 residues. The germline gives CDR1 SGHRS, CDR2 YFSETQ. CDR3 sequence: CASSLGGENIQYF. The CDR3 bases are TGCGCCAGCAGCTTAGGAGGGGAAAACATTCAGTACTTC.

V is TRBV4-2 and J is TRBJ2-1; the match to TRBD2 covers 14 bases. The germline V gene encodes CDR1 LGHNA and CDR2 YNFKEQ. The trim removed 2 bases at V and 9 bases at J, leaving 9 bases unmatched. The CDR3 length is 17 residues. The chain's CDR3 is CASSQLSGTSGSGEQFF. CDR3 in DNA: TGTGCCAGCAGCCAACTCTCAGGGACTAGCGGGAGCGGTGAGCAGTTCTTC.

This clonotype was seen a handful of times. J is TRBJ1-2 and V is TRBV27; no reliable D call. The germline CDR1 and CDR2 sequences are MNHEY and SMNVEV (reference sequence). The V gene lost 3 bases and the J gene lost 8 bases, with 13 bases spanning the gap. The CDR3 loop spans 13 amino acids. The CDR3 reads CASSFKPRHGYTF. CDR3 DNA sequence: TGTGCCAGCAGTTTCAAACCGAGACACGGCTACACCTTC.

A few counts support this clonotype. DNA of the CDR3: TGCAGCGCCCAACCGGGACAGGGGGCCTACGAGCAGTACTTC. It specifies CSAQPGQGAYEQYF. This sequence joins TRBV29-1 and TRBJ2-7; TRBD1 matches at 11 bases. V was pared by 7 bases and J by 2 bases, with 7 bases of the junction left unmatched. CDR3 size: 14 residues. In germline, CDR1 is SQVTM, CDR2 ANQGSEA.

This clonotype was observed many times. V is TRBV4-2 and J is TRBJ2-1; TRBD2 matches 11 bases. V was clipped by 0 bases and J by 0 bases; unmatched bases: 4. The length of the CDR3 is 18 residues. Per the germline V gene, CDR1 is LGHNA and CDR2 is YNFKEQ. CDR3 nucleotide sequence: TGTGCCAGCAGCCAAGAAGGGACTAGCGGAGTCTCCTACAATGAGCAGTTCTTC. As protein: CASSQEGTSGVSYNEQFF.

At least ten counts were recorded for this clonotype. V gene TRBV9 combines with J gene TRBJ1-5, with D perhaps TRBD1 (5 bases). Deletions cut 0 bases from V and 9 bases from J, with 13 bases between. CDR1 and CDR2 (germline): SGDLS, YYNGEE. The CDR3 contains 14 residues. The CDR3, as DNA: TGTGCCAGCAGCGTAGGGCAGGGAGGTTGGCCCCAGCATTTT. It codes for CASSVGQGGWPQHF.

The chain recombines TRBV5-4 with TRBJ1-1; no clear D gene. V shed 2 bases and J shed 0 bases, with 11 bases lying between them. This CDR3 is built from 15 residues. Germline CDR1 and CDR2: SGHNT and YYREEE (reference sequence). The CDR3 is CASSFDGFMNTEAFF. DNA for the CDR3: TGTGCCAGCAGCTTCGACGGCTTCATGAACACTGAAGCTTTCTTT. The variable domain in full, with the rest retrieved from reference TRBV5-4 and TRBJ1-1, is ETGVTQSPTHLIKTRGQQVTLRCSSQSGHNTVSWYQQALGQGPQFIFQYYREEENGRGNFPPRFSGLQFPNYSSELNVNALELDDSALYLCASSFDGFMNTEAFFGQGTRLTVV.

The table lists this clonotype with a few counts. The chain carries TRBV29-1 and TRBJ2-2; D is unresolved. The CDR3 contains 14 residues. Germline CDR1 is SQVTM and CDR2 is ANQGSEA. The V end lost 6 bases, the J end lost 3 bases, and 14 bases lay between the germline ends. CDR3 sequence (DNA): TGCAGCGTCCGGCTGGGGTTGGACACCGGGGAGCTGTTTTTT. Its protein is CSVRLGLDTGELFF.

This clonotype was seen repeatedly, ten times or more. The V call is TRBV25-1, the J call TRBJ1-1; possible D gene TRBD1, 5 bases. Germline assignment: CDR1 MGHDK and CDR2 SYGVNS. The V gene lost 8 bases and the J gene lost 9 bases, with 22 bases spanning the gap. This CDR3 has 14 amino acids. CDR3 residues: CASGPRDRVVKAFF. In DNA, the CDR3 is TGTGCCAGCGGACCCCGGGACCGGGTTGTCAAAGCTTTCTTT.

Comments on this clonotype: Since a much larger clone is just one base distant, this may be a read error. The rearrangement links TRBV6-6 to TRBJ1-4; 7 bases are a match to TRBD1. CDR3 size: 13 residues. CDR1 and CDR2 (germline): MNHNY, SVGAGI (reference sequence). The J segment lost 6 bases and the V segment lost 9 bases, leaving 7 bases of the junction unmatched. The CDR3 spells CASRDSSDEKLFF. The CDR3 DNA follows: TGTGCCAGTAGGGACAGCTCTGATGAAAAACTGTTTTTT.

This clonotype was observed a handful of times. The V and J genes are TRBV4-2 and TRBJ2-7; 9 bases agree with TRBD1. Germline V gives CDR1 LGHNA, CDR2 YNFKEQ. The CDR3 is made up of 16 amino acids. V lost 4 bases to trimming and J lost 7 bases; unmatched junction nucleotides: 14. The CDR3 is CASSRGGDRGFGEQYF. CDR3 DNA sequence: TGTGCCAGCAGCCGAGGTGGAGACAGGGGGTTTGGGGAGCAGTACTTC.

Details on this clonotype: A read error may produce the germline difference seen at one junction end. The rearrangement links TRBV12-3 or TRBV12-4 to TRBJ2-1; 8 bases agree with TRBD2. The CDR3 length is 13 residues. This CDR3 is CASSLSPGLEPFF. CDR3 in DNA: TGTGCCAGCAGTTTATCCCCGGGACTAGAGCCGTTCTTC.

This clonotype has a handful of counts. The V call is TRBV11-3, the J call TRBJ2-4; TRBD2 is a possible D gene (6 bases). Per the germline V gene, CDR1 is SGHNT and CDR2 is YENEEA. Trimming removed 5 bases from V and 1 base from J, with 18 bases in between. The CDR3 consists of 17 residues. This chain's CDR3 is CASSPTTRRAAKNIQYF. As DNA, the CDR3 is TGTGCCAGCAGCCCCACGACTAGACGGGCGGCCAAAAACATTCAGTACTTC.

There are many counts of this clonotype. This chain uses TRBV10-3 with TRBJ1-1, with TRBD1 identical over 8 bases. Germline V CDR1 and CDR2: ENHRY, SYGVKD. With V trimmed by 2 bases and J by 5 bases, 4 bases remained unmatched. The CDR3 runs 14 residues. The CDR3 DNA sequence: TGTGCCATCAGTGAGAGGACAGGGATGACTGAAGCTTTCTTT. It specifies CAISERTGMTEAFF.

This clonotype showed up just a few times. V usage is TRBV20-1 and J usage is TRBJ2-4; TRBD2 might be the D (5 bases). The CDR3 is made up of 13 amino acids. In germline, CDR1 is DFQATT, CDR2 SNEGSKA (reference sequence). Trimming took off 1 base at V and 9 bases at J, with 13 bases between the two ends. Written as DNA, the CDR3 is TGCAGTGCTAGAGCTGGTGGGAGTGGCATTCAGTACTTC. It codes for CSARAGGSGIQYF.

This chain connects TRBV7-2 to TRBJ1-5; no firm D call. V was clipped by 5 bases and J by 2 bases, with 7 bases between them. The CDR3 is made up of 13 amino acids. Germline V gene sequence: CDR1 SGHTA, CDR2 FQGNSA. This CDR3 is CASSLSGNQPQHF. In DNA form, the CDR3 reads TGTGCCAGCAGCCTCAGCGGCAATCAGCCCCAGCATTTT.

CDR3 sequence: CASSLHVNTGELFF. The CDR3, as DNA: TGTGCCAGCAGTCTTCACGTAAACACCGGGGAGCTGTTTTTT. V is TRBV12-3 or TRBV12-4 and J is TRBJ2-2; D not resolved. V lost 5 bases, J lost 2 bases, and 9 bases lay in between. This CDR3 has 14 amino acids.

This clonotype was detected a few times. The chain uses TRBV30 and TRBJ2-2; D gene unclear. This CDR3 comprises 18 residues. Trimming removed 5 bases at V and 4 bases at J, with 26 bases between. CDR1 and CDR2 (germline): GTSNPN, SVGIG (reference sequence). CDR3 region: CAWSPFVIGREVTGELFF. The CDR3 nucleotides are TGTGCCTGGTCCCCCTTCGTAATTGGCAGAGAGGTCACCGGGGAGCTGTTTTTT.

The chain links TRBV29-1 to TRBJ2-6; 7 positions agree with TRBD1. V shed 6 bases, J shed 0 bases, and the junction held 11 bases outside the gene matches. CDR3 length equals 17 residues. Germline CDR1 and CDR2: SQVTM and ANQGSEA. DNA for the CDR3: TGCAGCGTGGCCGCCGGGACAGCATCCTCTGGGGCCAACGTCCTGACTTTC. Protein sequence: CSVAAGTASSGANVLTF.

The chain uses TRBV9 and TRBJ2-2; D may be TRBD1 (5 bases). V lost 4 bases and J lost 6, with 13 bases in between. Germline CDR1 is SGDLS and CDR2 is YYNGEE. This CDR3 is 14 amino acids long. The CDR3 coding sequence is TGTGCCAGCAGCCCCTCACAGGTGTCCGGGGAGCTGTTTTTT. Protein product: CASSPSQVSGELFF.

The sample holds many counts of this clonotype. The chain uses TRBV7-9 and TRBJ2-6; D possibly corresponds to TRBD1 (6 bases). The CDR3 is 17 amino acids. Trimming took off 4 bases at V and 0 bases at J, with 13 bases between the two ends. CDR1 and CDR2 (germline): SEHNR, FQNEAQ (reference sequence). This chain's CDR3 is CASSSLGTPSGANVLTF. CDR3 sequence (DNA): TGTGCCAGCAGCTCCCTCGGGACACCCTCTGGGGCCAACGTCCTGACTTTC.

This clonotype has only a few counts. The CDR3 region is CASRGQGTDTQYF. The CDR3 bases are TGTGCCAGCAGGGGACAGGGCACAGATACGCAGTATTTT. V is TRBV28 and J is TRBJ2-3, with 8 bases identical to TRBD1. This CDR3 comprises 13 residues. CDR1 and CDR2 (germline): MDHEN, SYDVKM. With V trimmed by 6 bases and J by 1 base, 0 bases remained unmatched.

This sequence joins TRBV29-1 and TRBJ2-5; no reliable D call. V was trimmed by 4 bases and J by 4 bases, leaving 10 bases between them. Germline V gene data show CDR1 as SQVTM and CDR2 as ANQGSEA. The CDR3 has 12 amino acids. The CDR3 sequence is CSVGAAVETQYF. CDR3 nucleotides: TGCAGCGTTGGGGCAGCAGTAGAGACCCAGTACTTC.

The chain employs TRBV3-1 and TRBJ1-4, with 9 bases identical to TRBD1. With V trimmed by 0 bases and J by 0 bases, 14 bases remained unmatched. The CDR3 is made up of 21 amino acids. Germline V lookup: CDR1 LGHDT, CDR2 YNNKEL (reference sequence). In DNA form, the CDR3 reads TGTGCCAGCAGCCAAGACCCCCGGACAGGGGAAATCTCTGCAACTAATGAAAAACTGTTTTTT. Amino acid sequence: CASSQDPRTGEISATNEKLFF.

In its sample, this clonotype was seen many times. V gene TRBV7-2 combines with J gene TRBJ2-3; possibly TRBD2 for D (5 bases). The CDR3 is made up of 15 amino acids. In germline, CDR1 is SGHTA, CDR2 FQGNSA. The V end lost 7 bases, the J end lost 2 bases, and 16 bases lay between the germline ends. The CDR3 DNA is TGTGCCAGCAACTTCGGGGTACTGACCACAGATACGCAGTATTTT. As protein: CASNFGVLTTDTQYF.

Many counts were recorded for this clonotype. The chain is built from TRBV19 and TRBJ2-1; 12 positions match TRBD2. V was clipped by 9 bases and J by 4 bases; unmatched bases: 4. Germline CDR1 LNHDA, CDR2 SQIVND (reference sequence). The CDR3 length is 14 residues. CDR3 protein: CASGLAGPYNEQFF. In DNA, the CDR3 is TGTGCCAGCGGACTAGCGGGGCCATACAATGAGCAGTTCTTC.

This clonotype was recorded at least ten times. The chain links TRBV21-1 to TRBJ2-1; the listed D gene, TRBD1, was not tested against the DNA. TRBV21-1 is a recognized pseudogene. This CDR3 is built from 16 residues. CDR3 protein: CASSRVRDRVSNEQFF. Here the CDR3 DNA reads TGTGCCAGCAGCAGGGTCCGGGACAGGGTGTCCAATGAGCAGTTCTTC.